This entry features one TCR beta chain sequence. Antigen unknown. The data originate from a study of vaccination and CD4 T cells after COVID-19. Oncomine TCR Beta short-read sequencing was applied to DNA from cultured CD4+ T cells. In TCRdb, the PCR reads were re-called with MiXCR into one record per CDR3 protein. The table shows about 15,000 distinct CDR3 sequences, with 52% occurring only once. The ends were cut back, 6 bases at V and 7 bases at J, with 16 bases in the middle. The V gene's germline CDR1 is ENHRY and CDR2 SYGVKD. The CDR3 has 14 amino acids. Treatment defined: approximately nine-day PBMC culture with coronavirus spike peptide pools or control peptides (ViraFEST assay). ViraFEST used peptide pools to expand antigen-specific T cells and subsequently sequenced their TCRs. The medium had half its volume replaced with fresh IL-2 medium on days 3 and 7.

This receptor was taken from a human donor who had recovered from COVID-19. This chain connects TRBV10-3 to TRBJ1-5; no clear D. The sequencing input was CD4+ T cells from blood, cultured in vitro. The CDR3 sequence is CAIRSSSGNQPQHF. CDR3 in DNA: TGTGCCATCAGATCTTCTTCGGGGAACCAGCCCCAGCATTTT.